This TCR beta chain was sequenced in a study of shared clonotypes between healthy human individuals. Whole-study context: Donors had three CD4 naive, three CD4 memory, two CD8 naive and one CD8 memory plate apiece.

The donors were adults (healthy and HIV-negative) with no recent acute infections or vaccinations. Splitting of CD4+ cells produced CD45RA+ naive and CD45RA-negative memory subsets. Germline loops: CDR1 SNHLY, CDR2 FYNNEI. The V gene lost 7 bases and the J gene lost 5 bases, with 20 bases spanning the gap. There are 15 residues in the CDR3. Repertoires were generated with immunoSEQ multiplex PCR, while TCRdb's copy carries only in-frame clones and drops some. The sample has some 1 million clones, about 75% seen once; the top ten hold approximately 1.5%. The clonotype originates from a man younger than 35 in good health. Sequenced material: memory CD4+ T cells sorted from blood. Noted subset: CD45RA-negative fraction. This sequence joins TRBV2 and TRBJ2-5; a weak D match, TRBD2 (7 bases). The CDR3 sequence is CASTPEGGAGETQYF. Here the CDR3 DNA reads TGTGCCAGCACCCCAGAGGGGGGGGCGGGGGAGACCCAGTACTTC. The variable domain in full, with the rest retrieved from reference TRBV2 and TRBJ2-5, is EPEVTQTPSHQVTQMGQEVILRCVPISNHLYFYWYRQILGQKVEFLVSFYNNEISEKSEIFDDQFSVERPDGSNFTLKIRSTKLEDSAMYFCASTPEGGAGETQYFGPGTRLLVL.